This TCR beta chain was retrieved from a study of blood T cell repertoires in COVID-19. Study as a whole: COVID-19 samples, acute and convalescent, were from the United States, Italy and Spain. T cells, B-cell-depleted T cells, or PBMCs supplied cDNA or gDNA.

The J segment lost 4 bases and the V segment lost 9 bases, leaving 8 bases of the junction unmatched. CDR3 length equals 13 residues. Germline lookup yields CDR1 LNHDA and CDR2 SQIVND (reference sequence). Original analysis: The assay estimated nucleated cells by amplifying reference gene primers. Method: immunoSEQ multiplex PCR; TCRdb's copy keeps in-frame clones and lacks some. Clone size and V and J calls were adopted from that table, with D and trimming inferred from the DNA. The table records approximately 52,000 clones, around nine tenths of them present only once. The TCR originated in a human donor with active COVID-19. The donor label of this sample is uncertain. The V gene is TRBV19, the J gene TRBJ2-7; 8 bases match TRBD1. Sequencing was carried out using peripheral blood. CDR3: CASVGQGVYEQYF. The CDR3, as DNA: TGTGCCAGCGTCGGACAGGGTGTTTACGAGCAGTACTTC.